The 12 T cell receptor beta chains below all came from one sample that was sequenced in a study of chemoradiotherapy in HPV16-positive cancers. The data were produced by immunoSEQ multiplex PCR, yet TCRdb's version contains in-frame clones alone and is incomplete. The sample carries more than 20,000 clones, approximately 84% recorded once. The starting material was blood, obtained from a patient who underwent chemoradiotherapy. These receptors came from a human donor with HPV-associated anogenital cancer.

V gene TRBV6-1 combines with J gene TRBJ2-2; 8 bases are a match to TRBD1. Germline loops: CDR1 MNHNS, CDR2 SASEGT. The CDR3 is 15 amino acids. V shed 8 bases, J shed 6 bases, and the junction held 11 bases outside the gene matches. The CDR3 region is CASQPRTGYAGELFF. CDR3 nucleotide sequence: TGTGCCAGCCAACCCCGGACAGGGTACGCCGGGGAGCTGTTTTTT.

V gene TRBV6-1 combines with J gene TRBJ1-2; 10 bases fit TRBD1. V lost 6 bases, J lost 8 bases, and 6 bases stayed unmatched. The germline V gene has CDR1 MNHNS and CDR2 SASEGT. The CDR3 is 13 amino acids. Here the CDR3 DNA reads TGTGCCAGCAGGACAGGGGGCGCGGAAGGCTACACCTTC. Translating it yields CASRTGGAEGYTF.

The chain couples TRBV4-2 to TRBJ2-1; 9 bases align to TRBD2. Germline CDR1 LGHNA, CDR2 YNFKEQ. This CDR3 contains 16 residues. The J segment lost 4 bases and the V segment lost 0 bases, leaving 4 bases of the junction unmatched. CDR3 DNA: TGTGCCAGCAGCCAAGAGGCGGGGGGGCCGTACAATGAGCAGTTCTTC. Residues: CASSQEAGGPYNEQFF.

The chain is built from TRBV11-2 and TRBJ2-1; 9 nucleotides line up with TRBD1. V lost 4 bases and J lost 4; bases outside the gene matches: 14. Germline loops: CDR1 SGHAT, CDR2 FQNNGV. This CDR3 has 18 amino acids. In nucleotides, the CDR3 is TGTGCCAGCAGCTCGCCCACCCCGGGACAGGGTATTTACAATGAGCAGTTCTTC. The encoded protein is CASSSPTPGQGIYNEQFF.

V usage is TRBV15 and J usage is TRBJ2-1; 12 bases fit TRBD2. CDR1 and CDR2 from the germline V gene are LNHNV and YYDKDF (reference sequence). This CDR3 spans 17 amino acids. With V trimmed by 0 bases and J by 2 bases, 2 bases remained unmatched. Here the CDR3 DNA reads TGTGCCACCAGCAGAGAGGCTAGCGGGAGGGCCTACAATGAGCAGTTCTTC. Encoded protein: CATSREASGRAYNEQFF.

The V gene is TRBV28, the J gene TRBJ1-5; 8 bases are a match to TRBD1. Looked up from germline, CDR1 is MDHEN and CDR2 is SYDVKM. The length of the CDR3 is 16 residues. The V segment lost 6 bases and the J segment 4 bases; nucleotides outside the gene matches: 11. The CDR3 DNA follows: TGTGCCAGCAGACTATTTGGGACAGGCCAAAATCAGCCCCAGCATTTT. Translated: CASRLFGTGQNQPQHF.

V usage is TRBV5-6 and J usage is TRBJ1-5, with 11 bases that match TRBD1. Germline CDR1 and CDR2: SGHDT and YYEEEE. This CDR3 is 17 amino acids long. Germline trimming cut 3 bases from V and 2 bases from J; bases unmatched to any gene: 7. CDR3 in amino acids: CASSSLRDRGGNQPQHF. CDR3 coding DNA: TGTGCCAGCAGCTCTTTGCGGGACAGGGGGGGCAATCAGCCCCAGCATTTT.

The CDR3 nucleotides are TGTGCCAGTTCTGACAGGGCGGGGCCAGATACGCAGTATTTT. Translating it yields CASSDRAGPDTQYF. V and J are TRBV19 and TRBJ2-3; possible D gene TRBD1, 7 bases. In germline, CDR1 is LNHDA, CDR2 SQIVND (reference sequence). This CDR3 region has 14 residues. With 8 bases removed from V and 4 bases from J, the gap between germline ends came to 16 bases. Supplemented by reference TRBV19 and TRBJ2-3, the full variable domain reads DGGITQSPKYLFRKEGQNVTLSCEQNLNHDAMYWYRQDPGQGLRLIYYSQIVNDFQKGDIAEGYSVSREKKESFPLTVTSAQKNPTAFYLCASSDRAGPDTQYFGPGTRLTVL.

The chain employs TRBV4-1 and TRBJ2-1, with 9 nucleotides matching TRBD2. Looked up from germline, CDR1 is MGHRA and CDR2 is YSYEKL. The ends lost 0 bases at V and 8 bases at J; junction bases unmatched: 11. The CDR3 runs to 17 residues. The CDR3 reads CASSQDLGGRALDEQFF. The CDR3 DNA is TGCGCCAGCAGCCAAGATCTAGGCGGGAGGGCCTTGGATGAGCAGTTCTTC.

The chain is built from TRBV6-5 and TRBJ2-7; 8 positions match TRBD1. The CDR3 sequence is 14 residues long. The germline V gene encodes CDR1 MNHEY and CDR2 SVGAGI. V shed 5 bases, J shed 5 bases, and the junction held 8 bases outside the gene matches. The CDR3, as DNA: TGTGCCAGCAGTAAAGGGACAGGTTCGGACGAGCAGTACTTC. Translating it yields CASSKGTGSDEQYF.

CDR3 DNA: TGTGCCAGCAGCGTAGATGAGAGACCTAACTATGGCTACACCTTC. Residues: CASSVDERPNYGYTF. The chain is built from TRBV9 and TRBJ1-2; D gene uncertain. The CDR3 has 15 amino acids. CDR1 is SGDLS, CDR2 YYNGEE, per germline. V lost 0 bases and J 0 bases, leaving 9 bases between the germline ends.

This clone was counted once. The genes are TRBV6-6 and TRBJ2-1; D not resolved. The CDR3 spans 12 residues. The ends were cut back, 2 bases at V and 8 bases at J, with 7 bases in the middle. The V gene's germline CDR1 is MNHNY and CDR2 SVGAGI (reference sequence). CDR3 DNA: TGTGCCAGCAGTTACGACCGCGATGAGCAGTTCTTC. Translating it yields CASSYDRDEQFF.